This T cell receptor beta chain was documented in a study of vaccination effects on CD4 cells after COVID-19. About the research overall: Everyone in the study got two shots of either the BNT162b2 or mRNA-1273 vaccine.

Study-wide findings and caveats: Clones from infection and from vaccination both contracted markedly late after vaccination.

Using immunoSEQ multiplex PCR, the repertoire was profiled, and TCRdb retains in-frame clones only, with some absent. The table has tens of thousands of clones, around 78% seen once; the top ten hold less than 40%. To note about this clone: Its antigen is unknown.

Germline V gene sequence: CDR1 SEHNR, CDR2 FQNEAQ (reference sequence). V dropped 1 base and J dropped 6; count of bases not matched to a gene: 2. The CDR3 extends over 14 amino acids. ViraFEST used viral peptide pools to expand antigen-specific CD4+ T cells before sequencing. A roughly 10-day culture period preceded the isolation of CD4+ T cells. PCR confirmed that the person was infected with SARS-CoV-2 between March and December 2020. The clonotype was recovered from a human donor who had a prior SARS-CoV-2 infection. The V and J genes are TRBV7-9 and TRBJ2-1; 8 bases fit TRBD2. This material consisted of CD4+ T cells from PBMCs cultured with a peptide pool, taken before COVID-19 vaccination. CDR3 amino acids: CASSLERETNEQFF. The DNA of the CDR3 is TGTGCCAGCAGCTTAGAGCGGGAGACCAATGAGCAGTTCTTC.